This T cell receptor (beta chain) was captured by sequencing in a study of OX40 agonist ivuxolimab in advanced cancers. Overall study: Patient treatment consisted of intravenous ivuxolimab administration every 2 weeks at 0.01 to 10 mg/kg. Patients achieving partial responses numbered three: one hepatocellular carcinoma case and two cutaneous melanoma cases.

The germline gives CDR1 SGHTA, CDR2 FQGNSA. The CDR3 sequence is 13 residues long. V was trimmed by 2 bases and J by 4 bases, leaving 5 bases between them. Generated by immunoSEQ multiplex PCR, the TCRdb table keeps only in-frame clones and is missing some. The sample records about 32,000 clones, roughly 76% being singletons. About this clone: As yet, its antigen is unknown.

Broader study findings: Certain nonresponding patients likewise had low normalized T-cell clonal expansion. Blood T cells, both CD4+ and CD8+, expanded clonally by week 6 at 0.1 to 3.0 mg/kg.

The sequence came from an adult with an advanced solid tumor such as melanoma, head and neck, liver or kidney cancer. The chain uses TRBV7-2 and TRBJ2-2; D is undetermined. This specimen was CD4+ or CD8+ T cells sorted from blood, taken in a trial of the OX40 agonist ivuxolimab. In DNA, the CDR3 is TGTGCCAGCAGCTTATCGGCCACCGGGGAGCTGTTTTTT. This gives the protein CASSLSATGELFF.